This TCR beta chain emerged from a study of shared clonotypes between healthy human individuals. The CDR3 is made up of 15 amino acids. Germline V gene data show CDR1 as SEHNR and CDR2 as FQNEAQ (reference sequence). The V gene end was trimmed by 4 bases and the J gene end by 6 bases; junction bases not matched to a gene: 6. Worth noting for this clone: Its specificity is not known.

CD45RO-negative, CCR7-positively selected cells formed the naive CD8 fraction, excluding terminally differentiated effector memory CD45RA+ cells. The donors were all Caucasian adults (living in Nashville, Tennessee). Using immunoSEQ multiplex PCR, the repertoire was profiled, and TCRdb retains in-frame clones only, with some absent. The repertoire includes under 850,000 clones, about 91% of them detected once, and 20% to 30% sits in the top ten. General study results and limits: Specimens sampled were limited to blood, with tissue repertoires likely differing. Non-shared clonotypes had lower generation probabilities than those shared by all four donors.

Sequenced input: naive CD8+ T cells sorted from blood. V is TRBV7-9 and J is TRBJ2-1; TRBD2 agrees at 10 bases. The TCR comes from a man in his thirties or forties in good health. The CDR3 reads CASSSAGGRGNEQFF. CDR3 sequence (DNA): TGTGCCAGCAGCTCAGCGGGAGGGCGTGGCAATGAGCAGTTCTTC. Combining the CDR3 with reference TRBV7-9 and TRBJ2-1 gives the whole variable domain DTGVSQNPRHKITKRGQNVTFRCDPISEHNRLYWYRQTLGQGPEFLTYFQNEAQLEKSRLLSDRFSAERPKGSFSTLEIQRTEQGDSAMYLCASSSAGGRGNEQFFGPGTRLTVL.